What follows are 4 T cell receptor beta chains derived from one specimen sequenced in a study of siplizumab effects on memory and regulatory T cells. Clones were read by immunoSEQ multiplex PCR, and TCRdb kept only the in-frame ones, dropping some. The table includes about 80,000 clones, approximately 95% detected once. Sequenced material: CD8+ T cells sorted from blood. Every receptor here comes from a human donor in good health.

The genes are TRBV7-9 and TRBJ2-7; 9 bases align to TRBD2. With V trimmed by 5 bases and J by 5 bases, 7 bases remained unmatched. Germline V gene lookup returns CDR1 SEHNR and CDR2 FQNEAQ (reference sequence). The CDR3 is 14 residues long. The DNA for the CDR3 is TGTGCCAGCAGCCTAGGGACTAGCTTAGACGAGCAGTACTTC. Amino acids: CASSLGTSLDEQYF.

This clone was seen just once. The chain links TRBV27 to TRBJ2-6; D possibly matches TRBD1 or TRBD2 (5 bases each). Trimming stripped 6 bases from V and 3 bases from J, with 18 bases between. The CDR3 totals 17 residues. CDR1 is MNHEY and CDR2 is SMNVEV in the germline V gene (reference sequence). The CDR3 is CASSEGPVRDGANVLTF. The DNA for the CDR3 is TGTGCCAGCAGCGAGGGGCCGGTCAGGGATGGGGCCAACGTCCTGACTTTC.

This clone was detected only a few times. The rearrangement joins TRBV28 to TRBJ1-5; D unresolved. The germline V gene has CDR1 MDHEN and CDR2 SYDVKM. Trimming took off 2 bases at V and 1 base at J, with 9 bases between the two ends. There are 15 residues in the CDR3. The CDR3 spells CASSLNWGSNQPQHF. In nucleotides, the CDR3 is TGTGCCAGCAGTTTAAATTGGGGAAGCAATCAGCCCCAGCATTTT.

CDR3 bases: TGTGCCAGCAGCCAAGGGGGGACTGGGGCCAACGTCCTGACTTTC. The encoded protein is CASSQGGTGANVLTF. The chain uses TRBV7-2 and TRBJ2-6; TRBD1 or TRBD2 may be the D gene (6 bases each). The CDR3 extends over 15 amino acids. In germline, CDR1 is SGHTA, CDR2 FQGNSA. V lost 5 bases, J lost 2 bases, and 10 bases lay in between.